This T cell receptor beta chain was profiled in a study of T cells in localized non-small cell lung cancer. Notes on the study in general: Longer overall survival was associated with a higher density of T cells in the blood. Uninvolved adjacent lung had higher T cell clonality than tumor and all other tissues. Because sequencing included only one region (of the tumor), heterogeneity remains possible. Appearance in adjacent lung was seen for a median 57 of the top 100 tumor clones.

Assay: immunoSEQ multiplex PCR; the TCRdb copy retains only in-frame clones and omits some. In the table there are almost 40,000 clones, roughly 83% of which are singletons. In regard to this clone: Its antigen is unidentified.

Trimming took 5 bases from V and 5 from J; bases not matched to a gene: 3. The CDR3 runs 14 residues. Germline V gives CDR1 SGHRS, CDR2 YFSETQ. This TCR was recovered from a woman aged 40-69 years with stage II squamous cell lung carcinoma. The gene calls are TRBV5-1 and TRBJ2-5; 13 nucleotides align to TRBD2. The material sequenced was PBMCs, taken before any cancer treatment. The CDR3 DNA follows: TGCGCCAGCAGATCGGGACTAGCGGGGGAGACCCAGTACTTC. Translating it yields CASRSGLAGETQYF.